The 18 T cell receptor beta chains below come from one sample, sequenced in a study of blood T cell repertoires in COVID-19 (TCRdb year 2020). The library was produced with the immunoSEQ multiplex PCR assay. Held by TCRdb, this immuneACCESS table contains in-frame sequences only and omits some clones. Under half of the omission traces to an unresolved V gene where checked; the cause of the rest is unknown. The sample table holds around 300,000 clones, of which more than 75% were seen once. The ten largest account for 3.5% to 4% of the sample. The sequenced sample was peripheral blood. Receptor source: a woman aged 45-59 years with active or convalescent COVID-19.

The genes are TRBV5-4 and TRBJ1-6; 7 bases match TRBD1. J gave up 5 bases and V 4 bases, and 6 bases lay outside the gene matches. CDR1 and CDR2 from the germline V gene are SGHNT and YYREEE (reference sequence). The CDR3 is 15 amino acids. The CDR3: CASSLPGGNNSPLHF. CDR3 coding DNA: TGTGCCAGCAGCCTCCCAGGGGGGAATAATTCACCCCTCCACTTT.

The chain employs TRBV7-2 and TRBJ2-1; D not resolved. The germline V gene encodes CDR1 SGHTA and CDR2 FQGNSA. V lost 2 bases to trimming and J lost 0 bases, with 5 bases between them. The CDR3 is 14 residues long. CDR3 loop: CASSLPSSYNEQFF. CDR3 coding DNA: TGTGCCAGCAGCTTACCGAGCTCCTACAATGAGCAGTTCTTC.

This chain joins TRBV2 and TRBJ2-5; 10 positions agree with TRBD2. The CDR3 contains 15 residues. V shed 5 bases, J shed 4 bases, and the junction held 7 bases outside the gene matches. Per the germline V gene, CDR1 is SNHLY and CDR2 is FYNNEI. The CDR3 region is CASSWTAGGGETQYF. In DNA, the CDR3 is TGTGCCAGCAGTTGGACAGCGGGAGGGGGAGAGACCCAGTACTTC.

The chain uses TRBV12-3 or TRBV12-4 and TRBJ1-6, with D possibly matching TRBD1 (6 bases). The CDR3 extends over 13 amino acids. Trimming took 6 bases from V and 4 from J, leaving 7 bases between them. CDR3 amino acids: CASRGQYNSPLHF. Written as DNA, the CDR3 is TGTGCCAGCAGAGGACAGTATAATTCACCCCTCCACTTT.

The chain uses TRBV11-2 and TRBJ2-7, with D tentatively TRBD1 (6 bases). Germline-derived CDR1 and CDR2 are SGHAT and FQNNGV. V shed 4 bases and J shed 4 bases, with 11 bases lying between them. The CDR3 spans 13 residues. The CDR3 region has the DNA TGTGCCAGCAGCTCGGACAGCTGGTACGAGCAGTACTTC. Translation gives CASSSDSWYEQYF.

The genes are TRBV9 and TRBJ1-1; a weak D match, TRBD1 (5 bases). This CDR3 contains 14 residues. CDR1 and CDR2 from the germline V gene are SGDLS and YYNGEE. Deletions cut 4 bases from V and 7 bases from J, with 17 bases between. This chain's CDR3 is CASSPQLGVVEAFF. The CDR3, as DNA: TGTGCCAGCAGCCCTCAGTTAGGGGTGGTTGAAGCTTTCTTT.

This chain connects TRBV2 to TRBJ2-7; 8 bases match TRBD1. There are 14 residues in the CDR3. CDR1 is SNHLY, CDR2 FYNNEI, per germline. J was trimmed by 5 bases and V by 2 bases; bases with no gene match: 5. This CDR3 reads CASSEWAGGNEQYF. The CDR3 DNA sequence: TGTGCCAGCAGTGAATGGGCAGGGGGCAACGAGCAGTACTTC.

The J gene is TRBJ2-5, the V gene TRBV10-3; D unresolved. The CDR3 is made up of 13 amino acids. Trimming cost V 4 bases and J 2 bases, with 8 bases left between them. Germline CDR1 is ENHRY and CDR2 is SYGVKD. CDR3 nucleotides: TGTGCCATCAGTGCCGACACTCAAGAGACCCAGTACTTC. Amino acid sequence: CAISADTQETQYF.

This chain links TRBV2 with TRBJ1-4, with D uncertain. The V gene lost 6 bases and the J gene lost 3 bases, with 8 bases spanning the gap. From germline, CDR1 is SNHLY and CDR2 FYNNEI. The CDR3 is 13 residues long. The CDR3 region is CASSDTPNEKLFF. CDR3 coding DNA: TGTGCCAGCAGCGACACCCCTAATGAAAAACTGTTTTTT.

This CDR3 reads CASARSHEKLFF. The CDR3 DNA sequence: TGTGCCAGCGCACGGAGCCACGAAAAACTGTTTTTT. The chain has TRBV28 and TRBJ1-4; D not resolved. Deletions cut 8 bases from V and 8 bases from J, with 12 bases between. The germline V gene has CDR1 MDHEN and CDR2 SYDVKM. The CDR3 length is 12 residues.

The gene calls are TRBV27 and TRBJ1-3; 8 nucleotides match TRBD1. This CDR3 is 15 amino acids long. J was trimmed by 4 bases and V by 5 bases; bases with no gene match: 7. CDR1 and CDR2 from the germline V gene are MNHEY and SMNVEV (reference sequence). This chain's CDR3 is CASSLGQGVGNTIYF. As DNA, the CDR3 is TGTGCCAGCAGTCTCGGACAGGGCGTCGGAAACACCATATATTTT.

This clone was counted a single time. J is TRBJ2-5 and V is TRBV4-1; a possible D gene is TRBD1 (6 bases). The V end lost 0 bases, the J end lost 7 bases, and 15 bases lay between the germline ends. This CDR3 region has 15 residues. Germline-derived CDR1 and CDR2 are MGHRA and YSYEKL. The CDR3 nucleotides are TGCGCCAGCAGCCAAGAGGGGGCTAGTCTGGGGACCCAGTACTTC. Amino acid sequence: CASSQEGASLGTQYF.

This clone has a single count. V gene TRBV15 combines with J gene TRBJ1-6; D uncertain. Germline CDR1 is LNHNV and CDR2 is YYDKDF (reference sequence). The V gene lost 7 bases and the J gene lost 7 bases, with 11 bases spanning the gap. This CDR3 comprises 13 residues. CDR3 bases: TGTGCCACCACCAAGGAGAGAAATTCACCCCTCCACTTT. Protein product: CATTKERNSPLHF.

The V call is TRBV2, the J call TRBJ2-3, with 10 nucleotides matching TRBD2. The ends lost 6 bases at V and 2 bases at J; junction bases unmatched: 5. Germline V gene lookup returns CDR1 SNHLY and CDR2 FYNNEI. This CDR3 spans 15 amino acids. The CDR3 region is CASRERGGITDTQYF. CDR3 coding DNA: TGTGCCAGCAGGGAGCGGGGGGGCATCACAGATACGCAGTATTTT.

The genes are TRBV29-1 and TRBJ2-2; tentative D call: TRBD1 (6 bases). This CDR3 contains 14 residues. With 6 bases removed from V and 5 bases from J, the gap between germline ends came to 16 bases. The germline V gene has CDR1 SQVTM and CDR2 ANQGSEA. For the CDR3, the DNA is TGCAGCGTAGCACAGGGAGCGGTGACCGGGGAGCTGTTTTTT. It specifies CSVAQGAVTGELFF.

V and J are TRBV4-2 and TRBJ2-5, with D maybe TRBD2 (6 bases). V was clipped by 4 bases and J by 2 bases, with 14 bases between them. The CDR3 covers 15 residues. Germline V gives CDR1 LGHNA, CDR2 YNFKEQ. The CDR3 loop is CASSRLGTLQETQYF. The CDR3, as DNA: TGTGCCAGCAGCCGCCTCGGGACTTTGCAAGAGACCCAGTACTTC.

The chain employs TRBV14 and TRBJ2-1, with a possible D match to TRBD2 (5 bases). This CDR3 contains 12 residues. Trimming removed 2 bases from V and 9 bases from J, with 8 bases in between. Germline lookup yields CDR1 SGHDN and CDR2 FVKESK. This CDR3 reads CASSQIRGEQFF. The CDR3 DNA reads TGTGCCAGCAGCCAAATTCGGGGTGAGCAGTTCTTC.

Written as DNA, the CDR3 is TGCAGTGCTAGTTTCACAGGGGACCAAGAGACCCAGTACTTC. This encodes CSASFTGDQETQYF. V is TRBV20-1 and J is TRBJ2-5; 7 nucleotides match TRBD1. The germline V gene encodes CDR1 DFQATT and CDR2 SNEGSKA (reference sequence). Trimming cost V 3 bases and J 0 bases; bases outside gene matches: 4. The length of the CDR3 is 14 residues.